One and the same sample provided the 23 T cell receptor beta chains below, sequenced in a study of lymphopenia after photon versus proton radiotherapy. TCRdb's table, derived via immunoSEQ multiplex PCR, lists solely in-frame clones and lacks some. The sample lists tens of thousands of clones, around 94% seen once, with 0.55% to 0.9% in the top ten. Sequences were derived from peripheral blood, sampled from a patient treated with photon-based radiotherapy. Receptors originate from a woman aged 45-65 years with cholangiocarcinoma.

The chain couples TRBV7-2 to TRBJ2-3; D possibly corresponds to TRBD2 (7 bases). This CDR3 contains 16 residues. Germline CDR1 SGHTA, CDR2 FQGNSA. V lost 5 bases, J lost 5 bases, and 20 bases lay in between. The CDR3 nucleotides read TGTGCCAGCAGCCTCCGGGGGGCGGGGGCTATAGATACGCAGTATTTT. Translated: CASSLRGAGAIDTQYF.

The genes are TRBV19 and TRBJ1-5; 9 positions agree with TRBD1. The ends lost 5 bases at V and 0 bases at J; junction bases unmatched: 5. The CDR3 runs 16 residues. Germline CDR1 and CDR2: LNHDA and SQIVND (reference sequence). This CDR3 is CASSAGQGRSNQPQHF. For the CDR3, the DNA is TGTGCCAGTAGTGCAGGACAGGGGCGTAGCAATCAGCCCCAGCATTTT.

V and J are TRBV9 and TRBJ2-2, with TRBD1 as a possible D gene (6 bases). V dropped 4 bases and J dropped 5 bases, with 12 bases sitting between them. CDR3 length: 14 amino acids. The V gene's germline CDR1 is SGDLS and CDR2 YYNGEE. Here the CDR3 DNA reads TGTGCCAGCAGCCCCCGGACAGAAACCGGGGAGCTGTTTTTT. This codes for CASSPRTETGELFF.

In nucleotides, the CDR3 is TGTGCCAGCAGCTTGGGGGACAGGCTCCTTTACACTGAAGCTTTCTTT. Translated: CASSLGDRLLYTEAFF. The gene calls are TRBV5-4 and TRBJ1-1; 8 bases agree with TRBD1. The CDR3 spans 16 residues. Looked up from germline, CDR1 is SGHNT and CDR2 is YYREEE (reference sequence). Trimming at V came to 0 bases and at J to 3 bases, leaving 7 bases not matched to a gene.

The chain combines TRBV7-9 with TRBJ2-6, with D perhaps matching TRBD1 (6 bases). The CDR3 totals 15 residues. CDR1 is SEHNR and CDR2 is FQNEAQ in the germline V gene (reference sequence). Trimming cost V 6 bases and J 0 bases, with 9 bases left between them. For the CDR3, the DNA is TGTGCCAGCAGTAAGGACAGCTCTGGGGCCAACGTCCTGACTTTC. The encoded protein is CASSKDSSGANVLTF. Full variable domain (remainder filled in from reference TRBV7-9 and TRBJ2-6): DTGVSQNPRHKITKRGQNVTFRCDPISEHNRLYWYRQTLGQGPEFLTYFQNEAQLEKSRLLSDRFSAERPKGSFSTLEIQRTEQGDSAMYLCASSKDSSGANVLTFGAGSRLTVL.

There are a few counts of this clone. V is TRBV10-1 and J is TRBJ1-5, with 7 bases matching TRBD1. The CDR3 is 13 residues long. Germline CDR1 WNHNN, CDR2 SYGVQD (reference sequence). The J segment lost 3 bases and the V segment lost 11 bases, leaving 7 bases of the junction unmatched. The CDR3 DNA is TGCGCCCCCAGGGGACAGTCCAATCAGCCCCAGCATTTT. Its protein is CAPRGQSNQPQHF.

Only one count was recorded for this clone. The chain recombines TRBV7-2 with TRBJ2-2; tentative D call: TRBD1 (5 bases). V dropped 5 bases and J dropped 0 bases, with 13 bases sitting between them. CDR3 size: 16 residues. The germline V gene encodes CDR1 SGHTA and CDR2 FQGNSA. The CDR3 DNA sequence: TGTGCCAGCAGCATTCGGACATTTGCGAACACCGGGGAGCTGTTTTTT. Translating gives CASSIRTFANTGELFF.

V usage is TRBV6-5 and J usage is TRBJ2-7; 7 nucleotides match TRBD2. The CDR3 has 13 residues. Germline V gives CDR1 MNHEY, CDR2 SVGAGI. V lost 5 bases, J lost 3 bases, and 4 bases stayed unmatched. The CDR3 loop is CASSAGTNYEQYF. The CDR3 DNA reads as TGTGCCAGCAGTGCTGGGACTAACTACGAGCAGTACTTC.

CDR3 DNA: TGTGCCAGCAAGCGGGGGGGCACAGATACGCAGTATTTT. Translated: CASKRGGTDTQYF. The chain uses TRBV2 and TRBJ2-3; 9 positions match TRBD2. The CDR3 length is 13 residues. The junction had 0 bases not matched to a gene; V was cut back by 7 bases and J by 1 base. The germline V gene encodes CDR1 SNHLY and CDR2 FYNNEI.

This chain links TRBV5-6 with TRBJ1-2; D unresolved. This CDR3 has 13 amino acids. Trimming cost V 3 bases and J 3 bases, with 9 bases left between them. The germline V gene has CDR1 SGHDT and CDR2 YYEEEE. This CDR3 reads CASSSGLYYGYTF. The CDR3 coding sequence is TGTGCCAGCAGCTCGGGCCTATACTATGGCTACACCTTC. Together with reference TRBV5-6 and TRBJ1-2, the CDR3 gives the full variable domain: DAGVTQSPTHLIKTRGQQVTLRCSPKSGHDTVSWYQQALGQGPQFIFQYYEEEERQRGNFPDRFSGHQFPNYSSELNVNALLLGDSALYLCASSSGLYYGYTFGSGTRLTVV.

For the CDR3, the DNA is TGTGCCAGCAGTTACTCGATTAGGGGGGCCGATGAGCAGTTCTTC. This translates into CASSYSIRGADEQFF. V and J are TRBV6-6 and TRBJ2-1, with D perhaps TRBD1 or TRBD2 (6 bases each). Germline loops: CDR1 MNHNY, CDR2 SVGAGI (reference sequence). CDR3 length equals 15 residues. The V gene lost 0 bases and the J gene lost 8 bases, with 14 bases spanning the gap.

A single count supports this clone. The chain combines TRBV6-5 with TRBJ1-2; D possibly corresponds to TRBD1 (5 bases). Trimming took 6 bases from V and 4 from J, leaving 12 bases between them. The germline V gene has CDR1 MNHEY and CDR2 SVGAGI. The CDR3 spans 13 residues. The CDR3: CASSPGTLYGYTF. The CDR3 coding sequence is TGTGCCAGCAGCCCCGGGACCCTCTATGGCTACACCTTC.

V and J are TRBV27 and TRBJ2-2; D call uncertain. The germline CDR1 and CDR2 sequences are MNHEY and SMNVEV (reference sequence). The ends were cut back, 4 bases at V and 4 bases at J, with 7 bases in the middle. CDR3 length: 13 amino acids. CDR3 protein: CASSWLGTGELFF. CDR3 DNA sequence: TGTGCCAGCAGTTGGCTGGGCACCGGGGAGCTGTTTTTT.

The chain combines TRBV6-1 with TRBJ2-1; TRBD2 is a possible D gene (7 bases). The V gene's germline CDR1 is MNHNS and CDR2 SASEGT. V lost 8 bases to trimming and J lost 8 bases, with 19 bases between them. The CDR3 totals 14 residues. CDR3 amino acids: CASGREGGGDEQFF. In DNA form, the CDR3 reads TGTGCCAGCGGAAGGGAGGGGGGTGGCGATGAGCAGTTCTTC.

The chain links TRBV11-2 to TRBJ2-7; D unclear. The CDR3 spans 12 residues. Germline CDR1 reads SGHAT; CDR2 reads FQNNGV. V was clipped by 0 bases and J by 4 bases, with 4 bases between them. The CDR3 sequence is CASSLDRYEQYF. The CDR3 region has the DNA TGTGCCAGCAGCTTAGATAGGTACGAGCAGTACTTC. Full variable domain (missing parts from reference TRBV11-2 and TRBJ2-7): EAGVAQSPRYKIIEKRQSVAFWCNPISGHATLYWYQQILGQGPKLLIQFQNNGVVDDSQLPKDRFSAERLKGVDSTLKIQPAKLEDSAVYLCASSLDRYEQYFGPGTRLTVT.

The count of this clone is one. The chain joins TRBV10-3 to TRBJ1-1; unclear D gene. Germline V gives CDR1 ENHRY, CDR2 SYGVKD. V lost 3 bases to trimming and J lost 0 bases, with 11 bases between them. The CDR3 runs to 15 residues. The CDR3: CAISDRDGMNTEAFF. The CDR3 region has the DNA TGTGCCATCAGTGACCGTGATGGGATGAACACTGAAGCTTTCTTT.

The table lists this clone with a few counts. The gene calls are TRBV6-5 and TRBJ2-3; perhaps D is TRBD1 or TRBD2 (7 bases each). Germline V gene lookup returns CDR1 MNHEY and CDR2 SVGAGI. Trimming took 5 bases from V and 5 from J, leaving 17 bases between them. This CDR3 is built from 15 residues. In DNA, the CDR3 is TGTGCCAGCAGTCTCCAGGGGGGGCCGGGAGATACGCAGTATTTT. Translating it yields CASSLQGGPGDTQYF.

This clone was observed a single time. V gene TRBV5-1 combines with J gene TRBJ2-7; D is undetermined. CDR1 and CDR2 (germline): SGHRS, YFSETQ. The CDR3 covers 12 residues. The V end lost 4 bases, the J end lost 0 bases, and 5 bases lay between the germline ends. The CDR3 region is CASSPSSYEQYF. The CDR3 DNA sequence: TGCGCCAGCAGCCCCTCCTCCTACGAGCAGTACTTC.

V is TRBV4-3 and J is TRBJ1-6; D gene ambiguous. CDR1 is LGHNA, CDR2 YSLEER, per germline. The CDR3 spans 17 residues. Trimming pared 2 bases from V and 10 bases from J, leaving 21 bases between. CDR3: CASSQTLGRVSTSPLHF. CDR3 DNA sequence: TGCGCCAGCAGCCAAACCCTTGGACGGGTGTCCACCTCACCCCTCCACTTT.

V is TRBV27 and J is TRBJ2-5; perhaps TRBD2 as D (6 bases). Deletions cut 5 bases from V and 2 bases from J, with 15 bases between. The CDR3 loop spans 15 amino acids. Germline-derived CDR1 and CDR2 are MNHEY and SMNVEV (reference sequence). The CDR3 DNA follows: TGTGCCAGCAGTATCCTCGAGGGGACTCAAGAGACCCAGTACTTC. It is translated as CASSILEGTQETQYF.

CDR3 in amino acids: CASSYPGSNNEQFF. The CDR3, as DNA: TGTGCCAGCAGTTACCCTGGCAGCAACAATGAGCAGTTCTTC. This chain connects TRBV6-5 to TRBJ2-1; D is undetermined. The CDR3 covers 14 residues. Germline loops: CDR1 MNHEY, CDR2 SVGAGI. The V end was cut by 2 bases, the J end by 5 bases, with 10 bases between.

The chain combines TRBV6-5 with TRBJ2-2; TRBD2 agrees at 8 bases. The CDR3 consists of 15 residues. From germline, CDR1 is MNHEY and CDR2 SVGAGI. The trim removed 4 bases at V and 5 bases at J, leaving 6 bases unmatched. The CDR3 loop is CASSSVGGATGELFF. CDR3 DNA: TGTGCCAGCAGTTCGGTCGGGGGGGCAACCGGGGAGCTGTTTTTT.

This chain connects TRBV28 to TRBJ2-7; D gene uncertain. There are 13 residues in the CDR3. Germline V lookup: CDR1 MDHEN, CDR2 SYDVKM. The V end was cut by 5 bases, the J end by 4 bases, with 12 bases between. Here the CDR3 reads CASSPPKSYEQYF. CDR3 sequence (DNA): TGTGCCAGCAGTCCCCCGAAGTCGTACGAGCAGTACTTC.